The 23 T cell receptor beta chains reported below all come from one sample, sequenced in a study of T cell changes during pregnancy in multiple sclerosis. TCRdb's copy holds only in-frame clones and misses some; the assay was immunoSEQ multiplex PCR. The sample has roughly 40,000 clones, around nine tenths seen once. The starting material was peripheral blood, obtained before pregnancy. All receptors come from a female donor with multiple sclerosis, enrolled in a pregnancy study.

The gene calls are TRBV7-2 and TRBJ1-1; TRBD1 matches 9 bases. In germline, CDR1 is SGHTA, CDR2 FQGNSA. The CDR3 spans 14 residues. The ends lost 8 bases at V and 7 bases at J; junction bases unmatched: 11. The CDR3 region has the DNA TGTGCCAGCTCAAGACAGGGGGGAGCTGGTGAAGCTTTCTTT. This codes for CASSRQGGAGEAFF.

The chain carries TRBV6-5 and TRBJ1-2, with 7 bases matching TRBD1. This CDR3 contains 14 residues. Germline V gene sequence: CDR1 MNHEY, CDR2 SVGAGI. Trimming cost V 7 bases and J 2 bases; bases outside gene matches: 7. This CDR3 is CASNVGGANYGYTF. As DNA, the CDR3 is TGTGCCAGCAACGTAGGGGGCGCAAACTATGGCTACACCTTC.

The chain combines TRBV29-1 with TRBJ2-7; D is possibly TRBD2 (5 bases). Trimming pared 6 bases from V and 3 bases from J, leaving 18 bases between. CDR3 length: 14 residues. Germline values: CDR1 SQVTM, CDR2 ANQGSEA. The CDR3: CSVETPDSLYEQYF. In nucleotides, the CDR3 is TGCAGCGTAGAAACCCCGGACTCCCTCTACGAGCAGTACTTC.

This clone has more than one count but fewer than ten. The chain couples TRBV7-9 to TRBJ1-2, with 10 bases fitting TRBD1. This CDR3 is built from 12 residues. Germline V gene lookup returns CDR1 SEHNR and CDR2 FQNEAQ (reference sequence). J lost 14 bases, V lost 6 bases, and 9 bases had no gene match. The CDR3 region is CASRPGTGDLTF. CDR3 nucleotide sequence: TGTGCCAGCAGGCCCGGGACAGGGGATCTTACCTTC.

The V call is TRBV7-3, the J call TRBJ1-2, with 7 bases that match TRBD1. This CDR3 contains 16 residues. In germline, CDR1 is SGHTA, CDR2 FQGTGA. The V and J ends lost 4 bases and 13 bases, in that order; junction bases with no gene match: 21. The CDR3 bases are TGTGCCAGCAGCTCGCAACCCGGCCTCGGGACAGCTATATGCACCTTC. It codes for CASSSQPGLGTAICTF.

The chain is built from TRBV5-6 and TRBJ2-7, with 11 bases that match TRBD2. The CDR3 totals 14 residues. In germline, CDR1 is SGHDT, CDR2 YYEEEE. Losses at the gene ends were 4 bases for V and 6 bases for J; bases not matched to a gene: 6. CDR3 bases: TGTGCCAGCAGCACTAGCGGGAGTTTGAGCGAGCAGTACTTC. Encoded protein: CASSTSGSLSEQYF.

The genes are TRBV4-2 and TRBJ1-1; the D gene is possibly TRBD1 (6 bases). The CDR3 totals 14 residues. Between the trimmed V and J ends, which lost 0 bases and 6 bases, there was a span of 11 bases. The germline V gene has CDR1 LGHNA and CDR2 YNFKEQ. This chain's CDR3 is CASSQDQRGSEAFF. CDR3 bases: TGTGCCAGCAGCCAAGATCAGAGGGGGTCTGAAGCTTTCTTT.

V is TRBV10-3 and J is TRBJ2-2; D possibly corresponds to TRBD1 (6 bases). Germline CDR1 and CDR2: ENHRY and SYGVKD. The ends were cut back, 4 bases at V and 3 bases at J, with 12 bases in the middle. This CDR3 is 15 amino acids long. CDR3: CAISVRQGYTGELFF. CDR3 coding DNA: TGTGCCATCAGTGTACGGCAGGGGTACACCGGGGAGCTGTTTTTT.

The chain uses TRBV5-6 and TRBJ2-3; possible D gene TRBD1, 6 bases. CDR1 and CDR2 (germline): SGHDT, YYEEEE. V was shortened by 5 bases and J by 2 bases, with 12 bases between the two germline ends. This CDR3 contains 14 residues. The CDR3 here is CASSMQGFTDTQYF. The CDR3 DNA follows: TGTGCCAGCAGTATGCAGGGGTTCACAGATACGCAGTATTTT. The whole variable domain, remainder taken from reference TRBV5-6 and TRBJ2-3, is DAGVTQSPTHLIKTRGQQVTLRCSPKSGHDTVSWYQQALGQGPQFIFQYYEEEERQRGNFPDRFSGHQFPNYSSELNVNALLLGDSALYLCASSMQGFTDTQYFGPGTRLTVL.

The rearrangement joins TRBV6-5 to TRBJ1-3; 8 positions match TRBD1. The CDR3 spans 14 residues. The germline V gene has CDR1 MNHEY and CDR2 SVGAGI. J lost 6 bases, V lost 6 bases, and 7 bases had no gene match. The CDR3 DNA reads TGTGCCAGCAGCTTCGACAGGGGCGCAAACACCATATATTTT. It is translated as CASSFDRGANTIYF.

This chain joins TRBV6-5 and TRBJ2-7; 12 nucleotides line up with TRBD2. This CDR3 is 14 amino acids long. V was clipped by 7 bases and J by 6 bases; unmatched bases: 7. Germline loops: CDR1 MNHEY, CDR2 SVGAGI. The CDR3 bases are TGTGCCAGCATCAAGACTAGCGGGAGCGGCGAGCAGTACTTC. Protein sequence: CASIKTSGSGEQYF.

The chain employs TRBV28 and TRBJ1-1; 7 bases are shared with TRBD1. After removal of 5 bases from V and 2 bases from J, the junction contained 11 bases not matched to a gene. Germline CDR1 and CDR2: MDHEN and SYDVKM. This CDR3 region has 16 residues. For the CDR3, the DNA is TGTGCCAGCAGTCCCCTGGCGACAGGGTTAAACACTGAAGCTTTCTTT. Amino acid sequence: CASSPLATGLNTEAFF.

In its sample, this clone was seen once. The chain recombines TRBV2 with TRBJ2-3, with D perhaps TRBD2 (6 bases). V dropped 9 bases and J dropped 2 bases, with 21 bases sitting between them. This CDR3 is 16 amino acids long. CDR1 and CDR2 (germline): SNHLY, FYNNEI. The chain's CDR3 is CARGERTEGTTDTQYF. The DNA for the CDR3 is TGTGCCAGGGGGGAAAGGACGGAGGGGACCACAGATACGCAGTATTTT.

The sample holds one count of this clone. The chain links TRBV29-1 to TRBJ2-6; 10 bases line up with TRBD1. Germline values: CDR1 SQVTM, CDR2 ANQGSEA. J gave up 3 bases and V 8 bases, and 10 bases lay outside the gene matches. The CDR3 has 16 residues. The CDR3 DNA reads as TGCAGCCTAGCCGGGACAGGGGAAAATGGGGCCAACGTCCTGACTTTC. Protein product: CSLAGTGENGANVLTF.

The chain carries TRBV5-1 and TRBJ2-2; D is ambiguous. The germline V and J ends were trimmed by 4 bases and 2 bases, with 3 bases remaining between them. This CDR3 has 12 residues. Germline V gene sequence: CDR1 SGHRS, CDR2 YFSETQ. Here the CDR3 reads CASSLNTGELFF. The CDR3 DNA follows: TGCGCCAGCAGCCTTAACACCGGGGAGCTGTTTTTT.

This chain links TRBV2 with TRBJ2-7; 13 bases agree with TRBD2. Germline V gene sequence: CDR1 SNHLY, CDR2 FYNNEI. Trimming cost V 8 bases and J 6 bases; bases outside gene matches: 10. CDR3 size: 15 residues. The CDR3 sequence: CASGARLAGGSEQYF. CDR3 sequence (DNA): TGTGCCAGCGGCGCCAGACTAGCGGGAGGATCCGAGCAGTACTTC.

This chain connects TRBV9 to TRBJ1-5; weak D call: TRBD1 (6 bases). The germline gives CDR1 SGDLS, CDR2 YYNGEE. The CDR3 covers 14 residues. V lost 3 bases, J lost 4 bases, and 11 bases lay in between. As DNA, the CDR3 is TGTGCCAGCAGCGGCCCGGACAGAAATCAGCCCCAGCATTTT. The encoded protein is CASSGPDRNQPQHF.

The chain's CDR3 is CASSLVVGQPNTGELFF. The CDR3 DNA sequence: TGCGCCAGCAGCTTGGTTGTCGGACAACCTAACACCGGGGAGCTGTTTTTT. The V call is TRBV5-1, the J call TRBJ2-2, with D possibly matching TRBD1 (5 bases). V was trimmed by 0 bases and J by 2 bases, leaving 14 bases between them. The CDR3 length is 17 residues. From germline, CDR1 is SGHRS and CDR2 YFSETQ. Looking up the rest from reference TRBV5-1 and TRBJ2-2 gives the full variable domain: KAGVTQTPRYLIKTRGQQVTLSCSPISGHRSVSWYQQTPGQGLQFLFEYFSETQRNKGNFPGRFSGRQFSNSRSEMNVSTLELGDSALYLCASSLVVGQPNTGELFFGEGSRLTVL.

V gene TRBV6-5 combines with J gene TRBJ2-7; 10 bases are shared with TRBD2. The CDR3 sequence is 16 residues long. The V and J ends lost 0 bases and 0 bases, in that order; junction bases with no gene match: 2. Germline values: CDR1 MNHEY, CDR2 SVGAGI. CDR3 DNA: TGTGCCAGCAGTTACTCAGCTAGCGGGAGCTCCTACGAGCAGTACTTC. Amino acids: CASSYSASGSSYEQYF.

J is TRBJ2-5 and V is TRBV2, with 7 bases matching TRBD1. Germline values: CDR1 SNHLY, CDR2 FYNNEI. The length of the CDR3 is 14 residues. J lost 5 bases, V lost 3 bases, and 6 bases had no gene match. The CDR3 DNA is TGTGCCAGCAGTGACAGACAGGGACGGGAGACCCAGTACTTC. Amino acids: CASSDRQGRETQYF.

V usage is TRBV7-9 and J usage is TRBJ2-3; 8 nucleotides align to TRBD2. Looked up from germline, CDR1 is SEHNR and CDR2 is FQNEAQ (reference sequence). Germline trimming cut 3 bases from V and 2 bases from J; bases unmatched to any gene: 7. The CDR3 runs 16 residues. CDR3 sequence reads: CASSFLTSVLTDTQYF. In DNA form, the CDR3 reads TGTGCCAGCAGCTTCCTGACTAGCGTGCTCACAGATACGCAGTATTTT.

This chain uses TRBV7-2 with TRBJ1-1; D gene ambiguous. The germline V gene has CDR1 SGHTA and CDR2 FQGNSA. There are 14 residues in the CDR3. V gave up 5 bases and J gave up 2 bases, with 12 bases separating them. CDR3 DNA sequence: TGTGCCAGCAGCCCCTTCAGAACCAACACTGAAGCTTTCTTT. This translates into CASSPFRTNTEAFF.

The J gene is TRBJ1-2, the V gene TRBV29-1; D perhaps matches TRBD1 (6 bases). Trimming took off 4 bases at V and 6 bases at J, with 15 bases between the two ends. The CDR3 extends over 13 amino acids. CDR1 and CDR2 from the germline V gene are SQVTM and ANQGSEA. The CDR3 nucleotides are TGCAGCGTTGTCACAGGGTCGAAGGATGGCTACACCTTC. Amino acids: CSVVTGSKDGYTF.